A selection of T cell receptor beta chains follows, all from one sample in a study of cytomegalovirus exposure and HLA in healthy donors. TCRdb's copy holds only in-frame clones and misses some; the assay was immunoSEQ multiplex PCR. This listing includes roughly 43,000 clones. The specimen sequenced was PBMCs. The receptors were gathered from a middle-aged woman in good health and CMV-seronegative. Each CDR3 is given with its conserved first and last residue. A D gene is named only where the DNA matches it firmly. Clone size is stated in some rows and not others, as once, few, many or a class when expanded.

CDR3: CASRRRGADSYNEQFF; DNA: TGTGCCAGTAGACGACGCGGGGCGGACTCCTACAATGAGCAGTTCTTC; size: -; V: TRBV19; D: -; J: TRBJ2-1
CDR3: CSTSHGFTDTQYF; DNA: TGCAGCACTTCGCACGGGTTTACAGATACGCAGTATTTT; size: -; V: TRBV29-1; D: -; J: TRBJ2-3
CDR3: CASSILQGGRQPQHF; DNA: TGTGCCAGTAGTATATTACAGGGGGGCCGGCAGCCCCAGCATTTT; size: -; V: TRBV19; D: TRBD1; J: TRBJ1-5
CDR3: CASSLLRRLSYEQYF; DNA: TGTGCCAGCAGCCTGTTACGACGACTCAGTTACGAGCAGTACTTC; size: -; V: TRBV5-8; D: -; J: TRBJ2-7
CDR3: CASSLGAGRGEQYF; DNA: TGCGCCAGCAGCTTGGGGGCAGGCCGGGGAGAGCAGTACTTC; size: -; V: TRBV5-1; D: -; J: TRBJ2-7
CDR3: CASSRGAGGKETQYF; DNA: TGTGCCAGCAGCCGGGGGGCGGGAGGGAAGGAGACCCAGTACTTC; size: -; V: TRBV7-2; D: TRBD2; J: TRBJ2-5
CDR3: CASSQRGEKLFF; DNA: TGTGCCAGCAGCCAAAGGGGTGAAAAACTGTTTTTT; size: -; V: TRBV28; D: -; J: TRBJ1-4
CDR3: CASSLRTDFYGYTF; DNA: TGTGCCAGCAGCCTCCGGACAGACTTCTATGGCTACACCTTC; size: -; V: TRBV14; D: -; J: TRBJ1-2
CDR3: CASSFSGSEETQYF; DNA: TGCGCCAGCAGCTTTTCGGGGTCCGAAGAGACCCAGTACTTC; size: -; V: TRBV5-1; D: -; J: TRBJ2-5
CDR3: CAGSRRQGAPDTQYF; DNA: TGTGCCGGGAGTAGGAGACAGGGGGCCCCAGATACGCAGTATTTT; size: -; V: TRBV30; D: TRBD1; J: TRBJ2-3
CDR3: CSVVFRMSPYNEQFF; DNA: TGCAGCGTTGTCTTCAGGATGAGCCCCTACAATGAGCAGTTCTTC; size: -; V: TRBV29-1; D: -; J: TRBJ2-1
CDR3: CASSVGWTENTEAFF; DNA: TGTGCCAGCAGTGTAGGGTGGACAGAGAACACTGAAGCTTTCTTT; size: -; V: TRBV25-1; D: -; J: TRBJ1-1
CDR3: CSVLPSDRARTEAFF; DNA: TGCAGCGTTCTACCTTCGGACAGGGCGAGGACTGAAGCTTTCTTT; size: -; V: TRBV29-1; D: TRBD1; J: TRBJ1-1
CDR3: CASRPGTSGSWSPYEQYF; DNA: TGTGCCAGTAGACCAGGGACTAGCGGGAGTTGGTCCCCCTACGAGCAGTACTTC; size: -; V: TRBV19; D: TRBD2; J: TRBJ2-7
CDR3: CASSSGTVAYEQYF; DNA: TGTGCCAGCAGTTCCGGGACAGTGGCCTACGAGCAGTACTTC; size: -; V: TRBV28; D: TRBD1; J: TRBJ2-7
CDR3: CAWKGVGNTIYF; DNA: TGTGCCTGGAAGGGAGTTGGAAACACCATATATTTT; size: -; V: TRBV30; D: -; J: TRBJ1-3
CDR3: CAWNPRDTQYF; DNA: TGTGCCTGGAATCCACGGGATACGCAGTATTTT; size: -; V: TRBV30; D: -; J: TRBJ2-3
CDR3: CASSEAELAGQETQYF; DNA: TGTGCCAGCAGTGAAGCTGAGCTAGCGGGTCAAGAGACCCAGTACTTC; size: -; V: TRBV6-1; D: TRBD2; J: TRBJ2-5
CDR3: CSGGFSYEQYF; DNA: TGCAGTGGAGGGTTCTCCTACGAGCAGTACTTC; size: -; V: TRBV20-1; D: -; J: TRBJ2-7
CDR3: CASSRSQGENTEAFF; DNA: TGCGCCAGCAGCCGGTCCCAGGGGGAAAACACTGAAGCTTTCTTT; size: -; V: TRBV4-1; D: TRBD1; J: TRBJ1-1
CDR3: CASSVDTYSYEQYF; DNA: TGTGCCAGCAGCGTAGATACATACTCCTACGAGCAGTACTTC; size: -; V: TRBV9; D: -; J: TRBJ2-7
CDR3: CASAVVENQYF; DNA: TGTGCCAGCGCCGTCGTAGAGAACCAGTACTTC; size: -; V: TRBV2; D: -; J: TRBJ2-5
CDR3: CASRRQGNEKLFF; DNA: TGTGCCAGCAGACGACAGGGGAATGAAAAACTGTTTTTT; size: -; V: TRBV6-5; D: TRBD1; J: TRBJ1-4
CDR3: CASSRRTGGDNEKLFF; DNA: TGTGCCAGCTCACGCAGGACAGGGGGGGATAATGAAAAACTGTTTTTT; size: -; V: TRBV18; D: TRBD1; J: TRBJ1-4
CDR3: CASSQILYSGRAYNEQFF; DNA: TGTGCCAGCAGCCAAATTCTCTATAGCGGGAGGGCGTACAATGAGCAGTTCTTC; size: -; V: TRBV4-2; D: TRBD2; J: TRBJ2-1
CDR3: CASSLLAVGDEQFF; DNA: TGCGCCAGCAGCTTACTAGCGGTGGGGGATGAGCAGTTCTTC; size: -; V: TRBV5-1; D: TRBD2; J: TRBJ2-1
CDR3: CAISESRDSLNNQPQHF; DNA: TGTGCCATCAGTGAGTCCCGGGACAGCCTAAACAATCAGCCCCAGCATTTT; size: -; V: TRBV10-3; D: TRBD1; J: TRBJ1-5
CDR3: CASSLGLAALNEQFF; DNA: TGTGCCAGCAGCTTAGGACTAGCGGCGCTCAATGAGCAGTTCTTC; size: -; V: TRBV7-9; D: TRBD2; J: TRBJ2-1
CDR3: CASSLISELPYEQYF; DNA: TGTGCCAGCAGCTTAATTAGCGAGTTACCCTACGAGCAGTACTTC; size: -; V: TRBV7-9; D: -; J: TRBJ2-7
CDR3: CASSPPPGDTQYF; DNA: TGTGCCAGCTCACCACCGCCAGGAGATACGCAGTATTTT; size: -; V: TRBV18; D: -; J: TRBJ2-3
CDR3: CASRRTGVGEKLFF; DNA: TGTGCCAGCCGGAGAACAGGGGTTGGGGAAAAACTGTTTTTT; size: -; V: TRBV27; D: TRBD1; J: TRBJ1-4
CDR3: CASSWGQSYEQFF; DNA: TGTGCCAGCAGCTGGGGACAGAGCTATGAGCAGTTCTTC; size: medium-sized; V: TRBV7-9; D: TRBD1; J: TRBJ2-1
CDR3: CASSPYRGETQYF; DNA: TGTGCCAGCTCACCCTACCGGGGGGAGACCCAGTACTTC; size: -; V: TRBV18; D: -; J: TRBJ2-5
CDR3: CASSLSGARAGDIYNEQFF; DNA: TGTGCCAGCAGCTTAAGCGGGGCTCGAGCGGGAGATATCTACAATGAGCAGTTCTTC; size: -; V: TRBV7-8; D: TRBD2; J: TRBJ2-1
CDR3: CASRRTGDGNQPQHF; DNA: TGTGCCAGCAGAAGGACAGGGGATGGAAATCAGCCCCAGCATTTT; size: -; V: TRBV6-6; D: TRBD1; J: TRBJ1-5
CDR3: CAWSRGNYGYTF; DNA: TGTGCCTGGAGTAGGGGTAACTATGGCTACACCTTC; size: -; V: TRBV30; D: -; J: TRBJ1-2
CDR3: CASSPAGVGYNEQFF; DNA: TGCGCCAGCAGCCCCGCGGGGGTGGGCTACAATGAGCAGTTCTTC; size: -; V: TRBV4-3; D: TRBD2; J: TRBJ2-1
CDR3: CASSVFGRAGYEQYF; DNA: TGTGCCAGCAGTGTCTTCGGGAGGGCTGGCTACGAGCAGTACTTC; size: -; V: TRBV2; D: TRBD2; J: TRBJ2-7
CDR3: CASSSQGMNTEAFF; DNA: TGTGCCAGCAGCTCACAGGGGATGAACACTGAAGCTTTCTTT; size: -; V: TRBV7-3; D: TRBD1; J: TRBJ1-1
CDR3: CASRPTILETFF; DNA: TGTGCCAGCAGACCCACAATCCTAGAGACTTTCTTT; size: -; V: TRBV2; D: -; J: TRBJ1-1
CDR3: CASSSGTDQETQYF; DNA: TGTGCCAGCAGTTCGGGGACAGACCAAGAGACCCAGTACTTC; size: -; V: TRBV2; D: TRBD1; J: TRBJ2-5
CDR3: CASSPRQEERYYEQYF; DNA: TGTGCCAGCAGCCCGCGACAGGAAGAAAGATACTACGAGCAGTACTTC; size: -; V: TRBV9; D: -; J: TRBJ2-7
CDR3: CASSQLASGNEQFF; DNA: TGTGCCAGCAGCCAATTAGCTAGCGGCAATGAGCAGTTCTTC; size: -; V: TRBV14; D: TRBD2; J: TRBJ2-1
CDR3: CAISESAAGYTF; DNA: TGTGCCATCTCGGAATCGGCGGCGGGCTACACCTTC; size: -; V: TRBV10-3; D: -; J: TRBJ1-2
CDR3: CASSVRQGIYGYTF; DNA: TGTGCCAGCAGTGTCAGACAGGGAATCTATGGCTACACCTTC; size: -; V: TRBV6-1; D: TRBD1; J: TRBJ1-2
CDR3: CASTGGLAGIYEQYF; DNA: TGTGCCAGCACGGGGGGACTAGCGGGAATCTACGAGCAGTACTTC; size: -; V: TRBV6-5; D: TRBD2; J: TRBJ2-7
CDR3: CASSLGGRTEAFF; DNA: TGTGCCAGCAGCTTAGGGGGGAGGACTGAAGCTTTCTTT; size: -; V: TRBV7-8; D: -; J: TRBJ1-1
CDR3: CASSSMEGGPVNEQFF; DNA: TGTGCCAGCAGCTCCATGGAGGGAGGGCCGGTAAATGAGCAGTTCTTC; size: -; V: TRBV5-4; D: TRBD2; J: TRBJ2-1
CDR3: CASRTPGQGGGYTF; DNA: TGTGCCAGCAGGACCCCGGGACAGGGTGGTGGCTACACCTTC; size: -; V: TRBV28; D: TRBD1; J: TRBJ1-2
CDR3: CASSQKTTGIGTDTQYF; DNA: TGCGCCAGCAGCCAAAAAACTACAGGGATTGGCACAGATACGCAGTATTTT; size: -; V: TRBV4-1; D: -; J: TRBJ2-3
CDR3: CASSPTSGRSSYNEQFF; DNA: TGCGCCAGCAGCCCGACTAGCGGGAGGAGCTCCTACAATGAGCAGTTCTTC; size: -; V: TRBV4-3; D: TRBD2; J: TRBJ2-1
CDR3: CASSPQAGIFLPEAFF; DNA: TGTGCCAGCAGCCCCCAGGCAGGGATATTCCTCCCTGAAGCTTTCTTT; size: -; V: TRBV14; D: -; J: TRBJ1-1
CDR3: CSVVPGLADYEQYF; DNA: TGCAGCGTGGTACCGGGACTAGCTGACTACGAGCAGTACTTC; size: -; V: TRBV29-1; D: TRBD2; J: TRBJ2-7
CDR3: CASSGTGGLHQPQHF; DNA: TGTGCCAGCAGTGGGACAGGGGGCCTTCATCAGCCCCAGCATTTT; size: -; V: TRBV28; D: TRBD1; J: TRBJ1-5
CDR3: CASSSGLDGGNF; DNA: TGTGCCAGCAGTTCCGGACTCGACGGCGGAAACTTC; size: -; V: TRBV6-6; D: -; J: TRBJ2-7
CDR3: CATTEGVNTEAFF; DNA: TGTGCCACTACAGAAGGGGTGAACACTGAAGCTTTCTTT; size: -; V: TRBV7-9; D: -; J: TRBJ1-1
CDR3: CASSLRQEVYEQYF; DNA: TGTGCCAGCAGTTTACGGCAGGAGGTCTACGAGCAGTACTTC; size: -; V: TRBV27; D: -; J: TRBJ2-7
CDR3: CSVDPQGQGYGYTF; DNA: TGCAGCGTTGACCCCCAGGGACAAGGCTATGGCTACACCTTC; size: -; V: TRBV29-1; D: -; J: TRBJ1-2
CDR3: CASSGTSGSTEQFF; DNA: TGTGCCAGCAGCGGGACTAGCGGGAGTACTGAGCAGTTCTTC; size: -; V: TRBV9; D: TRBD2; J: TRBJ2-1